The rows below give T cell receptor beta chains drawn from one sample of a study of blood T cells in healthy people across ages. TCRdb re-analysed the 5' RACE reads in MiXCR, keeping a single row per CDR3 protein. The sample lists 910,000 or so distinct CDR3 sequences; just over 50% were seen once. Sequences were obtained from blood. Receptor source: an older woman in good health. CDR3s include the opening cysteine and the closing phenylalanine or tryptophan. The order of the fields is J gene, V gene, CDR3 protein.

>TRBJ2-1|TRBV12-3/TRBV12-4
CASSFPTSGRHNEQFF
>TRBJ2-7|TRBV4-1
CASSRIPSSFTSGPSYEQYF
>TRBJ2-7|TRBV10-3
CAIREGGYPGYEQYF
>TRBJ2-1|TRBV4-3
CASSHTGYYNEQFF
>TRBJ2-2|TRBV6-5
CASRPPGLGWTGELFF
>TRBJ2-7|TRBV12-3/TRBV12-4
CASSSGPGLADYEQYF
>TRBJ2-3|TRBV29-1
CSARDRSTTDTQYF
>TRBJ2-3|TRBV12-3/TRBV12-4
CASSWDGSVADTQYF
>TRBJ2-5|TRBV25-1
CASSEWDYQETQYF
>TRBJ1-6|TRBV10-3
CAISGGNNSPLHF
>TRBJ2-1|TRBV20-1
CSATASGSRYNEQFF
>NA|TRBV2
CASSDWETQYF
>TRBJ1-1|TRBV20-1
CSARSGKTEAFF
>TRBJ2-4|TRBV6-5
CAIRNRDRQYF
>TRBJ2-3|TRBV7-9
CATPGGGTSTDTQYF
>TRBJ2-2|TRBV10-3
CATGRGENTGELFF
>TRBJ1-4|TRBV3-1
CASSLRDRGFTFEKLFF
>TRBJ1-5|TRBV20-1
CSAPLGTSNQPQHF
>TRBJ1-5|TRBV2
CASSEDNNQPQHF
>TRBJ2-7|TRBV7-2
CASSSGQVRGGEQYF
>TRBJ2-6|TRBV9
CASSAGDGANVLTF
>TRBJ1-5|TRBV6-1
CASSGTGFQPQHF
>TRBJ2-3|TRBV27
CASRLENTDTQYF
>TRBJ2-3|TRBV7-2
CASSLAAGATDTQYF
>TRBJ2-7|TRBV7-6
CASSLAQGPYEQYF
>TRBJ2-6|TRBV7-9
CASSLARAGANVLTF
>TRBJ2-3|TRBV6-2/TRBV6-3
CTSSRSSGTQYF
>TRBJ1-2|TRBV4-2
CASSQGPGDLNYGYTF
>TRBJ2-3|TRBV20-1
CGAYLALTTSGNTDTQYF
>TRBJ1-4|TRBV3-1
CASSPVFLSTNEKLFF
>TRBJ2-5|TRBV11-2
CASSPGQAIQETQYF
>TRBJ2-5|TRBV7-8
CASSLGTSGRVGETQYF
>TRBJ1-1|TRBV25-1
CASSQTGGASEAFF
>TRBJ2-1|TRBV7-8
CASSLNAWADEQFF
>TRBJ2-6|TRBV25-1
CASSEQGDTSGANVLTF